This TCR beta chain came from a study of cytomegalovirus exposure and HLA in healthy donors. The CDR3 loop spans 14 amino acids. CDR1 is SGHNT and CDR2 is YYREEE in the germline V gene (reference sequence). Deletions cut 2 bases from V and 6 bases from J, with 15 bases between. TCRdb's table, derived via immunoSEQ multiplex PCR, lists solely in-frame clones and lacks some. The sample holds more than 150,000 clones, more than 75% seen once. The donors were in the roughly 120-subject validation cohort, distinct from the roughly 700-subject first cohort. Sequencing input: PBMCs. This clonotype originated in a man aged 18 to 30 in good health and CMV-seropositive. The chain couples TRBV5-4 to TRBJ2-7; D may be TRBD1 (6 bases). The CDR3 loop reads CASSLSGDGGEQYF. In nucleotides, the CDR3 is TGTGCCAGCAGCTTATCAGGGGATGGTGGCGAGCAGTACTTC.